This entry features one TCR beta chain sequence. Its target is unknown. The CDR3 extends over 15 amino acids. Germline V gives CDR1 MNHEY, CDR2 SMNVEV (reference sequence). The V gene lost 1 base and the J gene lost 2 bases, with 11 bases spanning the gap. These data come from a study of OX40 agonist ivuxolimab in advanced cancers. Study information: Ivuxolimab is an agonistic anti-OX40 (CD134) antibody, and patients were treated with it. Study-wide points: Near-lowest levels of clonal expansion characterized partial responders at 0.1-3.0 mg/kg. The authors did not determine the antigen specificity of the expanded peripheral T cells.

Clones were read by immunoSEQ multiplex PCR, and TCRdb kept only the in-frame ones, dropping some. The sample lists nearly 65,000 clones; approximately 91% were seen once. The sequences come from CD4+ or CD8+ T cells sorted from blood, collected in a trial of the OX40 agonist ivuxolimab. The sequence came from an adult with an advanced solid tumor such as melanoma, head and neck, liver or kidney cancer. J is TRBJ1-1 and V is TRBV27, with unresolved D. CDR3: CASSLLASANTEAFF. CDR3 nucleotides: TGTGCCAGCAGTTTATTGGCCAGTGCTAACACTGAAGCTTTCTTT.